This T cell receptor (beta chain) was obtained from a study of blood T cell repertoires in COVID-19. Study background: Spain, Italy and the United States supplied samples that represented acute and convalescent COVID-19. Nucleic acid was either cDNA or gDNA, and it came from T cells, B-cell-depleted T cells, or PBMCs.

Original methodology: Scientists estimated how many nucleated cells there were by amplifying reference gene primers. TCRdb's table, derived via immunoSEQ multiplex PCR, lists solely in-frame clones and lacks some. The V and J calls and the clone size are those of that table, but D and trimming were determined from the DNA. The sample lists a few hundred thousand clones, about four fifths occurring once. The CDR3 extends over 19 amino acids. J was trimmed by 3 bases and V by 4 bases; bases with no gene match: 16. Germline V gene lookup returns CDR1 SGHRS and CDR2 YFSETQ. The chain is built from TRBV5-1 and TRBJ2-2, with 9 positions matching TRBD1. The sequence came from a woman aged 45-59 years with acute or convalescent COVID-19. Sequencing was done on a sample of peripheral blood. The CDR3 nucleotides are TGCGCCAGCAGCGAACGCTACATCGGACAGGGGTGGGACACCGGGGAGCTGTTTTTT. This encodes CASSERYIGQGWDTGELFF.